What follows describes a single TCR beta chain. Its antigen remains unidentified. Documented treatment: roughly 10-day PBMC culture with coronavirus spike peptide pools or control peptides (ViraFEST assay). Germline loops: CDR1 SGHNT, CDR2 YYREEE (reference sequence). CDR3 size: 15 residues. V was clipped by 1 base and J by 10 bases; unmatched bases: 12. Sequencing of DNA taken from cultured CD4+ T cells relied on the Oncomine TCR Beta short-read assay. TCRdb ran MiXCR on the PCR reads and lists one entry per CDR3 protein. The profile shows just over 15,000 distinct CDR3 sequences, roughly two fifths of them singletons. The data belong to a study of vaccination and CD4 T cells after COVID-19.

This sequence joins TRBV5-4 and TRBJ2-3; 7 nucleotides agree with TRBD2. The receptor was derived from a human donor with COVID-19. Sample: cultured CD4+ T cells from blood. CDR3 DNA sequence: TGTGCCAGCAGCTTGACCCGGGCGGGAGTTTGGGCGCAGTATTTT. Translating it yields CASSLTRAGVWAQYF.